These 17 T cell receptor beta chains came from one sample sequenced in a study of control samples from healthy donors and cancer patients. Data came from immunoSEQ multiplex PCR; TCRdb stores just in-frame clones and leaves some out. This sample carries around 75,000 clones, 85% to 95% of them seen once, and the ten largest clones take 5% to 6.5%. Sequenced material: blood. The receptors shown here come from a woman aged 55-69 years in good health.

The chain carries TRBV7-3 and TRBJ2-1; the match to TRBD2 covers 8 bases. This CDR3 spans 13 amino acids. V trimming: 7 bases; J trimming: 5 bases; junction bases outside the gene matches: 4. Per germline, CDR1 SGHTA and CDR2 FQGTGA. DNA of the CDR3: TGTGCCAGCACCCTGACTAGCGACAATGAGCAGTTCTTC. This gives the protein CASTLTSDNEQFF.

The chain employs TRBV9 and TRBJ1-1; D gene uncertain. The CDR3 covers 13 residues. V shed 1 base and J shed 1 base, with 5 bases lying between them. Germline lookup yields CDR1 SGDLS and CDR2 YYNGEE. Here the CDR3 DNA reads TGTGCCAGCAGCGTAACAGAGAACACTGAAGCTTTCTTT. This gives the protein CASSVTENTEAFF.

The chain couples TRBV3-1 (or the pseudogene TRBV3-2) to TRBJ2-5; 9 bases map to TRBD2. The V gene's germline CDR1 is LGHDT and CDR2 YNNKEL (reference sequence). This CDR3 spans 15 amino acids. With V trimmed by 1 base and J by 6 bases, 6 bases remained unmatched. The chain's CDR3 is CASSQVAGASKTQYF. For the CDR3, the DNA is TGTGCCAGCAGCCAAGTAGCGGGGGCCTCCAAGACCCAGTACTTC.

The chain carries TRBV10-1 and TRBJ1-5; D not certain. Trimming took 2 bases from V and 2 from J, leaving 7 bases between them. The CDR3 is made up of 14 amino acids. Looked up from germline, CDR1 is WNHNN and CDR2 is SYGVQD (reference sequence). The CDR3 protein is CASSEGFGNQPQHF. CDR3 in DNA: TGCGCCAGCAGTGAGGGGTTTGGCAATCAGCCCCAGCATTTT.

The rearrangement links TRBV28 to TRBJ2-1; 8 nucleotides align to TRBD1. The ends lost 8 bases at V and 3 bases at J; junction bases unmatched: 3. Germline V gene sequence: CDR1 MDHEN, CDR2 SYDVKM. There are 13 residues in the CDR3. The CDR3 DNA follows: TGTGCCAGCCCGGACAGGGACTACAATGAGCAGTTCTTC. Its protein is CASPDRDYNEQFF.

This chain connects TRBV11-2 to TRBJ1-1; D call uncertain. The CDR3 consists of 13 residues. The V and J ends lost 6 bases and 0 bases respectively, with 8 bases between them. Per germline, CDR1 SGHAT and CDR2 FQNNGV. The CDR3 nucleotides are TGTGCCAGCAGTGAGGAATTGAACACTGAAGCTTTCTTT. This codes for CASSEELNTEAFF.

The V gene is TRBV7-9, the J gene TRBJ2-7; 9 bases agree with TRBD1. Germline V gene data show CDR1 as SEHNR and CDR2 as FQNEAQ (reference sequence). V shed 7 bases, J shed 9 bases, and the junction held 10 bases outside the gene matches. The CDR3 consists of 13 residues. The CDR3 here is CASTGTGNGVQYF. In DNA form, the CDR3 reads TGTGCCAGCACCGGGACAGGGAACGGTGTGCAGTACTTC. Complete variable domain (other parts from reference TRBV7-9 and TRBJ2-7): DTGVSQNPRHKITKRGQNVTFRCDPISEHNRLYWYRQTLGQGPEFLTYFQNEAQLEKSRLLSDRFSAERPKGSFSTLEIQRTEQGDSAMYLCASTGTGNGVQYFGPGTRLTVT.

The chain is built from TRBV28 and TRBJ2-5, with a weak D call TRBD1 (6 bases). The CDR3 covers 14 residues. Looked up from germline, CDR1 is MDHEN and CDR2 is SYDVKM. The V gene lost 4 bases and the J gene lost 1 base, with 10 bases spanning the gap. CDR3 sequence reads: CASSSGQTQETQYF. In nucleotides, the CDR3 is TGTGCCAGCAGTTCAGGACAGACCCAAGAGACCCAGTACTTC.

The chain uses TRBV30 and TRBJ2-5, with 9 bases aligning to TRBD2. The germline V gene encodes CDR1 GTSNPN and CDR2 SVGIG (reference sequence). CDR3 size: 15 residues. The trim removed 2 bases at V and 5 bases at J, leaving 9 bases unmatched. CDR3 loop: CAWSSSSGSRETQYF. DNA of the CDR3: TGTGCCTGGAGTTCCAGTAGCGGGAGTCGGGAGACCCAGTACTTC.

The J gene is TRBJ1-6, the V gene TRBV7-9; D remains unclear. The V and J ends lost 8 bases and 9 bases respectively, with 8 bases between them. From germline, CDR1 is SEHNR and CDR2 FQNEAQ (reference sequence). The CDR3 runs to 11 residues. The CDR3 protein is CASGLSSPLHF. The CDR3 nucleotides read TGTGCCAGCGGATTATCTTCACCCCTCCACTTT.

The gene calls are TRBV6-5 and TRBJ2-1, with 12 bases that match TRBD2. Germline V gene lookup returns CDR1 MNHEY and CDR2 SVGAGI. V shed 6 bases, J shed 6 bases, and the junction held 6 bases outside the gene matches. The CDR3 is 15 amino acids. CDR3 DNA sequence: TGTGCCAGCAGACCCCTAGCGGGAGGGACCAATGAGCAGTTCTTC. Protein sequence: CASRPLAGGTNEQFF.

The chain uses TRBV7-6 and TRBJ2-1; the match to TRBD2 covers 14 bases. The CDR3 sequence is 16 residues long. Trimming removed 6 bases from V and 3 bases from J; junction bases left unmatched: 4. Germline CDR1 is SGHVS and CDR2 is FNYEAQ. CDR3 sequence reads: CASRGLAGDIYNEQFF. CDR3 nucleotide sequence: TGTGCCAGCAGGGGACTAGCGGGAGACATCTACAATGAGCAGTTCTTC.

The chain links TRBV7-6 to TRBJ2-3, with 10 nucleotides matching TRBD2. Germline CDR1 reads SGHVS; CDR2 reads FNYEAQ. The CDR3 contains 16 residues. V was clipped by 2 bases and J by 6 bases; unmatched bases: 8. CDR3 region: CASSLRPSGRGDTQYF. The CDR3 coding sequence is TGTGCCAGCAGCTTACGGCCTAGCGGGAGAGGCGATACGCAGTATTTT.

This chain links TRBV7-2 with TRBJ2-7; D perhaps matches TRBD1 (5 bases). This CDR3 region has 14 residues. V was pared by 2 bases and J by 0 bases, with 8 bases between. Germline CDR1 reads SGHTA; CDR2 reads FQGNSA. The CDR3 region is CASSLSQGSYEQYF. The CDR3 bases are TGTGCCAGCAGCTTATCTCAGGGCTCCTACGAGCAGTACTTC.

Written as DNA, the CDR3 is TGTGCCTGGAGTGCGGGACCGGGAGCTTTCTTT. Translated, it gives CAWSAGPGAFF. The chain has TRBV30 and TRBJ1-1; tentative D call: TRBD1 (5 bases). The CDR3 sequence is 11 residues long. V lost 1 base and J 10 bases, leaving 10 bases between the germline ends. Germline CDR1 is GTSNPN and CDR2 is SVGIG (reference sequence). The variable domain in full, with the rest retrieved from reference TRBV30 and TRBJ1-1, is SQTIHQWPATLVQPVGSPLSLECTVEGTSNPNLYWYRQAAGRGLQLLFYSVGIGQISSEVPQNLSASRPQDRQFILSSKKLLLSDSGFYLCAWSAGPGAFFGQGTRLTVV.

For the CDR3, the DNA is TGTGCCAGCAGCTTAGTCGGGGGGGGACTAGCGGTGAGGAATGAGCAGTTCTTC. Residues: CASSLVGGGLAVRNEQFF. This chain uses TRBV7-2 with TRBJ2-1; TRBD2 matches at 11 bases. The CDR3 contains 18 residues. Germline V gene sequence: CDR1 SGHTA, CDR2 FQGNSA. V shed 1 base, J shed 7 bases, and the junction held 12 bases outside the gene matches. The complete variable domain, with remaining parts taken from reference TRBV7-2 and TRBJ2-1, reads GAGVSQSPSNKVTEKGKDVELRCDPISGHTALYWYRQSLGQGLEFLIYFQGNSAPDKSGLPSDRFSAERTGGSVSTLTIQRTQQEDSAVYLCASSLVGGGLAVRNEQFFGPGTRLTVL.

The J gene is TRBJ1-2, the V gene TRBV10-3; 7 positions match TRBD1. This CDR3 is 13 amino acids long. Germline loops: CDR1 ENHRY, CDR2 SYGVKD. The J segment lost 3 bases and the V segment lost 6 bases, leaving 4 bases of the junction unmatched. Here the CDR3 DNA reads TGTGCCATCAGGGAGCAGGGGGACTATGGCTACACCTTC. Translation: CAIREQGDYGYTF.